One T cell receptor beta chain is described in this entry. Its antigen is still unknown. A commercial ELISA kit detecting HCMV-specific IgG in serum was used to determine HCMV serostatus. Ficoll density gradient centrifugation was used to isolate peripheral blood mononuclear cells from blood. CDR3 length: 17 amino acids, cysteine to phenylalanine. A DNA sequence was not provided. The germline V gene (reference sequence) sets CDR1 to DFQATT and CDR2 to SNEGSKA. These data originate in a study of T cells expressing NK-cell markers (TCRdb year 2020). Study-level background: In sorted CD3+CD56+NKG2C+, CD3+CD56+NKG2C- and CD3+CD56-NKG2C+ T-cell subsets from eight donors, TCR beta-chain repertoires were profiled. Among the eight sequenced donors, only one was HCMV-seronegative, while the other seven were HCMV-seropositive. The eight sequenced donors were randomly selected healthy volunteers, three men and five women. Illumina HiSeq 2000/2500, MiSeq or NextSeq was used to sequence libraries as 2 x 150 bp reads.

Sequencing relied on an Illumina HiSeq 2000. The TCR beta cDNA libraries were made using 5'RACE template switching, a step that added both a universal primer site and unique molecular identifiers. cDNA synthesis was primed from the TCR beta constant segment and was followed by two successive PCR amplification steps. The original pipeline was this. MIGEC was used to demultiplex reads and group reads by UMI, and MiTCR was used to assemble and quantify clonotypes. Only TCR cDNA sequences supported by at least two reads were kept to exclude erroneous sequences. The tcR package was used for downstream repertoire analysis, with clonotypes matched between fractions based on CDR3 nucleotide sequence plus V segment. VDJmatch was used to annotate antigen specificity against VDJdb, with one amino acid substitution allowed in CDR3. TCRdb reprocessed the reads; each CDR3 protein sequence makes one entry, and DNA is unavailable. In this record, the V and J calls reflect TCRdb's handling and not the investigators' own analysis. The sample's table lists a count of about 300,000 distinct CDR3 sequences. Together, the top ten hold around 4% of the sample.

The paper's findings and limits, for the study overall: In six donors, the dominant CD3+CD56+NKG2C+ clonotypes were among the top 10 CD8+ clonotypes and accounted for roughly 1.0-7.0% of CD8+ T cells. Those dominant clonotypes were again the most abundant among CD3+CD56-NKG2C+ cells in several donors, at about 25-65%. Whether the expanded NKG2C-expressing T cell clones were specific for HCMV antigens was left unclear.

This sequence uses TRBV20-1 and TRBJ2-1; the TCRdb call, TRBD2, lacks DNA for checking. The specimen sequenced was blood T cells: a sorted CD56 or NKG2C T cell subset, CD4+ or CD8+ T cells, or bulk PBMC T cells (not recorded which). The receptor comes from a woman aged 18-70 years in good health. The CDR3 region reads CSAHGLAGTLQRDEQFF.